This T cell receptor beta chain was profiled in a study of Ad26.COV2.S vaccination and SARS-CoV-2 variants. Study information: Donor was assigned to the Ad26.COV2.S arm of trial COV1001.

Treatment defined: roughly 18 received Ad26.COV2.S at low or high dose, single or two shots; roughly five received placebo; per-sample allocation not given. On day 63 after the first injection, vaccine and placebo recipients gave samples. The table came from immunoSEQ multiplex PCR; TCRdb's copy has only in-frame clones and leaves some out. The data contain around 450,000 clones, 89% of them singletons. The CDR3 covers 18 residues. Germline values: CDR1 ENHRY, CDR2 SYGVKD. The V gene lost 0 bases and the J gene lost 4 bases, with 19 bases spanning the gap. The chain uses TRBV10-3 and TRBJ1-5; the D gene is possibly TRBD1 (5 bases). The receptor was derived from a person aged 18-65 years who received the Ad26.COV2.S COVID-19 vaccine or a placebo. The starting material was peripheral blood, obtained in a trial of Ad26.COV2.S vaccine versus placebo. This CDR3 reads CAISESQGSVTENQPQHF. The CDR3 nucleotides read TGTGCCATCAGTGAGTCTCAGGGTTCGGTTACAGAGAATCAGCCCCAGCATTTT.